This TCR beta chain is drawn from a study of Tregs in tolerant kidney transplant recipients. Study conclusions and caveats: Validation in larger populations is needed because few patients were studied. No direct test of biological reproducibility was done here.

V lost 1 base and J 4 bases, leaving 15 bases between the germline ends. CDR3 length: 16 residues. Germline loops: CDR1 SEHNR, CDR2 FQNEAQ (reference sequence). Data came from immunoSEQ multiplex PCR; TCRdb stores just in-frame clones and leaves some out. Of 68,000 or so clones in the sample, less than 90% were seen once. With regard to this clone: What it binds is unknown.

The sequenced sample consisted of CD4+ T cells from blood. This clonotype originated in a human donor in good health. The V gene is TRBV7-9, the J gene TRBJ2-3; D gene uncertain. CDR3 coding DNA: TGTGCCAGCAGCTTAGTGAGTGGCAGGTTCGCAGATACGCAGTATTTT. Translation: CASSLVSGRFADTQYF. Looking up the rest from reference TRBV7-9 and TRBJ2-3 gives the full variable domain: DTGVSQNPRHKITKRGQNVTFRCDPISEHNRLYWYRQTLGQGPEFLTYFQNEAQLEKSRLLSDRFSAERPKGSFSTLEIQRTEQGDSAMYLCASSLVSGRFADTQYFGPGTRLTVL.